One sample yielded the 20 T cell receptor beta chains listed below, sequenced in a study of regulatory T cells in long-lasting Graves disease. The time point is: newly diagnosed GD, antithyroid drugs for less than 3 months. From RNA extracted from PBMCs, the TCR library was made. To make TCR beta libraries, researchers used iRepertoire HTBI primers and Arm-PCR of CDR3 regions. TCRdb re-analysed the multiplex PCR reads in MiXCR, keeping a single row per CDR3 protein. In the table there are 400,000 to 500,000 distinct CDR3 sequences, approximately 14% of which are singletons. This same sample was also part of a study on T cells in Graves' hyperthyroidism and ophthalmopathy.

The sequencing used peripheral blood mononuclear cells (PBMCs), collected at new diagnosis, from a patient treated with antithyroid drugs. The receptors come from a woman aged 50 to 60 with Graves disease.

Details on this clonotype: Just one base apart from a much larger clone, this may be a read error. V usage is TRBV7-3 and J usage is TRBJ2-6, with a possible D match to TRBD1 (5 bases). Germline CDR1 reads SGHTA; CDR2 reads FQGTGA. The CDR3 is 16 amino acids. CDR3 amino acids: CASSFDGSSGANALTF. The CDR3 DNA sequence: TGTGCCAGCAGCTTCGACGGAAGCTCTGGGGCCAACGCCCTGACTTTC.

This chain connects TRBV27 to TRBJ2-1; 8 nucleotides align to TRBD2. V lost 1 base, J lost 4 bases, and 6 bases stayed unmatched. Germline CDR1 is MNHEY and CDR2 is SMNVEV (reference sequence). There are 16 residues in the CDR3. CDR3 sequence reads: CASSLLASGHYNEQFF. Here the CDR3 DNA reads TGTGCCAGCAGTTTATTGGCTAGCGGGCATTACAATGAGCAGTTCTTC.

In its sample, this clonotype was seen a few times. One end of the junction is discordant with germline, which a read error may explain. The chain carries TRBV4-1 and TRBJ1-5; no clear D gene. CDR1 is MGHRA, CDR2 YSYEKL, per germline. The CDR3 has 15 residues. CDR3 amino acids: CASSQDHSSNEPRHF. CDR3 in DNA: TGCGCCAGCAGCCAAGACCACAGTAGCAATGAGCCCCGGCATTTT.

This clonotype came up many times. The V call is TRBV4-2, the J call TRBJ2-7; 10 positions agree with TRBD2. Germline V gene lookup returns CDR1 LGHNA and CDR2 YNFKEQ. The CDR3 consists of 16 residues. J was trimmed by 3 bases and V by 0 bases; bases with no gene match: 5. The CDR3 DNA reads TGTGCCAGCAGCCAAGATCCTAGCGGGAGCTTCTACGAGCAGTACTTC. Its translation: CASSQDPSGSFYEQYF.

In its sample, this clonotype was seen a few times. This chain connects TRBV18 to TRBJ1-2; unclear D gene. From germline, CDR1 is KGHSH and CDR2 LQKENI. The CDR3 is 16 amino acids. V was shortened by 1 base and J by 0 bases, with 12 bases between the two germline ends. CDR3 nucleotides: TGTGCCAGCTCACCACTGGAAGGGAAATCTAACTATGGCTACACCTTC. Protein product: CASSPLEGKSNYGYTF.

The V call is TRBV5-1, the J call TRBJ2-1; possibly TRBD1 or TRBD2 for D (5 bases each). The CDR3 extends over 15 amino acids. The germline V gene has CDR1 SGHRS and CDR2 YFSETQ. V was shortened by 0 bases and J by 3 bases, with 10 bases between the two germline ends. CDR3 in DNA: TGCGCCAGCAGCTTGGATGGGGGTATCTACAATGAGCAGTTCTTC. It translates to CASSLDGGIYNEQFF.

This clonotype showed up many times. One end of the junction varies from germline; a read error may be responsible. The chain carries TRBV12-3 or TRBV12-4 and TRBJ2-2, with D tentatively TRBD2 (6 bases). The CDR3 is 13 residues long. CDR3 nucleotides: TGTGCCAGCAGTTTAACGGGGGATGGGGCGCTGTTTTTT. Translation gives CASSLTGDGALFF.

This clonotype has a handful of counts. The chain has TRBV10-3 and TRBJ2-2; D unclear. This CDR3 has 12 residues. V lost 8 bases and J 2 bases, leaving 6 bases between the germline ends. The germline gives CDR1 ENHRY, CDR2 SYGVKD. The CDR3: CAISPNTGELFF. The CDR3 region has the DNA TGTGCCATCTCTCCCAACACCGGGGAGCTGTTTTTT.

This clonotype was counted ten times or more. V gene TRBV5-6 combines with J gene TRBJ2-1; D is perhaps TRBD2 (6 bases). With 0 bases removed from V and 1 base from J, the gap between germline ends came to 17 bases. Germline V lookup: CDR1 SGHDT, CDR2 YYEEEE. The CDR3 runs to 18 residues. This CDR3 reads CASSLGVLDYISYNEQFF. The CDR3 DNA follows: TGTGCCAGCAGCTTGGGTGTTCTGGACTATATTTCCTACAATGAGCAGTTCTTC.

This clonotype was seen many times. The chain recombines TRBV6-9 with TRBJ2-7; D is perhaps TRBD2 (7 bases). The V gene lost 3 bases and the J gene lost 1 base, with 13 bases spanning the gap. Germline V gene data show CDR1 as MNHGY and CDR2 as SVAAGI. The CDR3 covers 15 residues. CDR3 bases: TGTGCCAGCAGTTACTATGAGGGGGGGTCCTACGAGCAGTACTTC. Protein: CASSYYEGGSYEQYF.

CDR3 loop: CASSEERGQTYEQYF. The DNA for the CDR3 is TGTGCCAGCAGCGAGGAAAGAGGACAGACCTACGAGCAGTACTTC. The chain carries TRBV7-6 and TRBJ2-7; TRBD1 is a possible D gene (6 bases). The V end lost 5 bases, the J end lost 2 bases, and 16 bases lay between the germline ends. Germline assignment: CDR1 SGHVS and CDR2 FNYEAQ. This CDR3 contains 15 residues.

This clonotype appeared many times. The chain uses TRBV12-3 or TRBV12-4 and TRBJ2-7; D uncertain. CDR3 length equals 11 residues. Trimming removed 6 bases from V and 3 bases from J, with 6 bases in between. CDR3 amino acids: CASRRFYEQYF. The CDR3 DNA sequence: TGTGCCAGCAGGCGGTTCTACGAGCAGTACTTC.

This clonotype was seen ten or more times. This chain links TRBV7-9 with TRBJ2-7; 8 nucleotides match TRBD2. After removal of 4 bases from V and 3 bases from J, the junction contained 5 bases not matched to a gene. The CDR3 is 14 amino acids. Per germline, CDR1 SEHNR and CDR2 FQNEAQ (reference sequence). CDR3 region: CASSSSGTSYEQYF. The CDR3 DNA is TGTGCCAGCAGCTCCTCCGGGACTAGCTACGAGCAGTACTTC. Full variable domain (missing parts from reference TRBV7-9 and TRBJ2-7): DTGVSQNPRHKITKRGQNVTFRCDPISEHNRLYWYRQTLGQGPEFLTYFQNEAQLEKSRLLSDRFSAERPKGSFSTLEIQRTEQGDSAMYLCASSSSGTSYEQYFGPGTRLTVT.

This clonotype was found a few times. The V call is TRBV29-1, the J call TRBJ2-5; tentative D call: TRBD2 (6 bases). The CDR3 is made up of 13 amino acids. The germline V gene has CDR1 SQVTM and CDR2 ANQGSEA. Trimming stripped 3 bases from V and 9 bases from J, with 17 bases between. Here the CDR3 DNA reads TGCAGCGTTGAGTTGGGGCCAAGGGAGGCCCAGTACTTC. It is translated as CSVELGPREAQYF.

This clonotype was counted at least ten times. The chain carries TRBV5-6 and TRBJ2-1, with TRBD1 identical over 10 bases. V lost 1 base, J lost 4 bases, and 5 bases stayed unmatched. The CDR3 runs 16 residues. Germline CDR1 reads SGHDT; CDR2 reads YYEEEE. CDR3 sequence: CASSLLPGQGYNEQFF. The CDR3 bases are TGTGCCAGCAGCTTGCTACCGGGACAGGGGTACAATGAGCAGTTCTTC.

This clonotype was counted at least ten times. V is TRBV28 and J is TRBJ2-7; TRBD1 matches at 7 bases. The CDR3 sequence is 15 residues long. The trim removed 6 bases at V and 0 bases at J, leaving 8 bases unmatched. Germline CDR1 reads MDHEN; CDR2 reads SYDVKM. The CDR3 DNA sequence: TGTGCCAGCAGCCCGGGGACAGCAATCTCCTACGAGCAGTACTTC. Residues: CASSPGTAISYEQYF.

This clonotype has a count of ten or more. Written as DNA, the CDR3 is TGTGCCAGCAGTGATTTCAGAAGCAATCAGCCCCAGCATTTT. It yields the protein CASSDFRSNQPQHF. J is TRBJ1-5 and V is TRBV6-1, with D unresolved. Trimming took off 3 bases at V and 1 base at J, with 7 bases between the two ends. Germline-derived CDR1 and CDR2 are MNHNS and SASEGT. This CDR3 comprises 14 residues.

This clonotype was observed many times. The chain employs TRBV20-1 and TRBJ2-7; 13 nucleotides agree with TRBD2. In germline, CDR1 is DFQATT, CDR2 SNEGSKA (reference sequence). The CDR3 sequence is 17 residues long. The V segment lost 3 bases and the J segment 4 bases; nucleotides outside the gene matches: 12. For the CDR3, the DNA is TGCAGTGCTAGTACGGCGGGACTAGCGGGAATTAGGTACGAGCAGTACTTC. This encodes CSASTAGLAGIRYEQYF.

This clonotype came up many times. The chain joins TRBV6-5 to TRBJ2-5; the match to TRBD1 covers 8 bases. Germline assignment: CDR1 MNHEY and CDR2 SVGAGI. J lost 1 base, V lost 2 bases, and 6 bases had no gene match. This CDR3 region has 16 residues. CDR3 coding DNA: TGTGCCAGCAGTTACGCACAGGGGGTCCTCCAAGAGACCCAGTACTTC. This translates into CASSYAQGVLQETQYF.

This clonotype was seen a handful of times. This chain uses TRBV20-1 with TRBJ1-4; the D gene is possibly TRBD1 (6 bases). CDR3 length: 15 amino acids. Germline CDR1 reads DFQATT; CDR2 reads SNEGSKA (reference sequence). V lost 4 bases, J lost 5 bases, and 17 bases lay in between. The DNA of the CDR3 is TGCAGTGCTACCGGGACACCAAAGGGAAATGAAAAACTGTTTTTT. Protein product: CSATGTPKGNEKLFF.